This passage covers 32 T cell receptor beta chains from one sample sequenced in a study of blood T cell repertoires in COVID-19. Generated by immunoSEQ multiplex PCR, the TCRdb table keeps only in-frame clones and is missing some. The sample has approximately 100,000 clones; around 75% are singletons. What was sequenced was peripheral blood. Receptor source: a man in his sixties or seventies with acute or convalescent COVID-19.

This clone was found a few times. This chain joins TRBV29-1 and TRBJ2-2; TRBD1 aligns across 7 bases. V dropped 6 bases and J dropped 0; count of bases not matched to a gene: 7. CDR1 and CDR2 from the germline V gene are SQVTM and ANQGSEA. CDR3 length equals 15 residues. CDR3 sequence reads: CSVLGQGANTGELFF. CDR3 nucleotide sequence: TGCAGCGTCTTAGGGCAGGGGGCGAACACCGGGGAGCTGTTTTTT.

The chain recombines TRBV6-5 with TRBJ1-2, with D possibly being TRBD1 (6 bases). The V end lost 6 bases, the J end lost 8 bases, and 16 bases lay between the germline ends. In germline, CDR1 is MNHEY, CDR2 SVGAGI. This CDR3 region has 13 residues. This CDR3 is CASRPGHRYGYTF. DNA for the CDR3: TGTGCCAGCAGGCCGGGACACCGGTACGGCTACACCTTC.

This clone was picked up one time. The chain employs TRBV30 and TRBJ1-1; 7 bases match TRBD1. Germline CDR1 and CDR2: GTSNPN and SVGIG (reference sequence). V was clipped by 0 bases and J by 3 bases; unmatched bases: 1. The CDR3 is made up of 13 amino acids. The CDR3 sequence: CAWSVRGDTEAFF. CDR3 DNA sequence: TGTGCCTGGAGTGTCAGGGGGGACACTGAAGCTTTCTTT.

This chain links TRBV21-1 with TRBJ2-6; TRBD2 is the table's D call, not checked against the DNA. TRBV21-1 is flagged as a pseudogene. This CDR3 spans 15 amino acids. CDR3 coding DNA: TGTGCCAGCACCAACACCTACTCTGGGGCCAACGTCCTGACTTTC. Protein product: CASTNTYSGANVLTF.

V usage is TRBV18 and J usage is TRBJ1-1; D unclear. The CDR3 covers 13 residues. The germline V gene has CDR1 KGHSH and CDR2 LQKENI. V lost 3 bases and J 1 base, leaving 6 bases between the germline ends. Here the CDR3 reads CASSPAGNTEAFF. The CDR3 nucleotides read TGTGCCAGCTCACCCGCGGGGAACACTGAAGCTTTCTTT.

The chain couples TRBV7-2 to TRBJ2-1; perhaps TRBD2 as D (5 bases). Trimming pared 3 bases from V and 4 bases from J, leaving 7 bases between. The CDR3 consists of 13 residues. Germline values: CDR1 SGHTA, CDR2 FQGNSA. CDR3 region: CASSFSGYNEQFF. Here the CDR3 DNA reads TGTGCCAGCAGCTTTTCGGGGTACAATGAGCAGTTCTTC.

This clone appeared once. V usage is TRBV7-2 and J usage is TRBJ1-1; TRBD1 matches 7 bases. Germline V gene data show CDR1 as SGHTA and CDR2 as FQGNSA. V dropped 4 bases and J dropped 4; count of bases not matched to a gene: 3. CDR3 length: 13 amino acids. This CDR3 is CASSSTGTTEAFF. CDR3 nucleotide sequence: TGTGCCAGCAGCTCGACAGGGACCACTGAAGCTTTCTTT.

The chain employs TRBV6-6 and TRBJ2-1; the D gene is possibly TRBD2 (5 bases). The CDR3 spans 15 residues. V dropped 6 bases and J dropped 5 bases, with 17 bases sitting between them. Germline V CDR1 and CDR2: MNHNY, SVGAGI (reference sequence). CDR3 protein: CASSPTSGRDNEQFF. The CDR3 DNA reads as TGTGCCAGCAGCCCGACGTCCGGGCGGGACAATGAGCAGTTCTTC.

This chain connects TRBV3-1 (or the pseudogene TRBV3-2) to TRBJ2-7, with TRBD1 identical over 8 bases. Germline CDR1 reads LGHDT; CDR2 reads YNNKEL (reference sequence). Unmatched junction bases numbered 8, after V lost 2 bases and J lost 8 bases. CDR3 length: 14 residues. CDR3 coding DNA: TGTGCCAGCAGCCAACTTAGACAGGGGATAAAGCAGTACTTC. Translated: CASSQLRQGIKQYF.

The chain couples TRBV27 to TRBJ2-5, with 9 positions matching TRBD1. V lost 5 bases to trimming and J lost 5 bases; unmatched junction nucleotides: 6. Germline V gene data show CDR1 as MNHEY and CDR2 as SMNVEV (reference sequence). The CDR3 runs 14 residues. CDR3 in amino acids: CASSPGTGFETQYF. The CDR3 nucleotides read TGTGCCAGCAGTCCTGGGACAGGGTTTGAGACCCAGTACTTC.

V is TRBV6-5 and J is TRBJ2-5, with a weak D call TRBD1 (5 bases). Trimming left V 8 bases short and J 1 base short, with 11 bases between. The germline CDR1 and CDR2 sequences are MNHEY and SVGAGI. This CDR3 spans 13 amino acids. CDR3 bases: TGTGCCAGCTCTAGGGGATTCCAAGAGACCCAGTACTTC. Translation: CASSRGFQETQYF.

The chain has TRBV5-1 and TRBJ1-3, with 10 bases matching TRBD1. Per germline, CDR1 SGHRS and CDR2 YFSETQ. Trimming cost V 4 bases and J 2 bases; bases outside gene matches: 9. This CDR3 is 17 amino acids long. The CDR3 region is CASSPGSGTGAGNTIYF. CDR3 sequence (DNA): TGCGCCAGCAGCCCAGGATCCGGGACAGGGGCTGGAAACACCATATATTTT.

This clone appeared a single time. V and J are TRBV11-2 and TRBJ2-2; 9 bases fit TRBD2. The CDR3 has 16 residues. J was trimmed by 1 base and V by 1 base; bases with no gene match: 1. Germline CDR1 SGHAT, CDR2 FQNNGV. This CDR3 reads CASSLVLAGNTGELFF. Here the CDR3 DNA reads TGTGCCAGCAGCTTAGTACTAGCGGGGAACACCGGGGAGCTGTTTTTT.

The V call is TRBV14, the J call TRBJ2-7, with D tentatively TRBD2 (7 bases). Trimming pared 1 base from V and 1 base from J, leaving 14 bases between. The CDR3 runs to 16 residues. Germline V gene lookup returns CDR1 SGHDN and CDR2 FVKESK. In nucleotides, the CDR3 is TGTGCCAGCAGCCAAGGAGGAAGGGGGGGTTCCTACGAGCAGTACTTC. It codes for CASSQGGRGGSYEQYF.

This chain uses TRBV6-2 or TRBV6-3 with TRBJ1-1; the D gene is possibly TRBD1 (5 bases). V was cut by 2 bases and J by 1 base, with 17 bases left in between. CDR1 MNHEY and CDR2 SVGEGT come from the germline V gene. The CDR3 is 17 residues long. The CDR3 sequence is CASSYAGDGQGNTEAFF. In DNA form, the CDR3 reads TGTGCCAGCAGTTACGCAGGCGACGGGCAGGGGAACACTGAAGCTTTCTTT.

This chain uses TRBV7-3 with TRBJ2-3; 7 bases match TRBD1. V gave up 5 bases and J gave up 4 bases; unmatched junction bases: 9. From germline, CDR1 is SGHTA and CDR2 FQGTGA. CDR3 length equals 15 residues. The CDR3 region has the DNA TGTGCCAGCAGCCTAGAGACAGGGTCCGCAGATACGCAGTATTTT. This codes for CASSLETGSADTQYF.

This clone was counted ten times or more. The CDR3 loop reads CASSYLAGQETQYF. The CDR3 region has the DNA TGTGCCAGCAGTTACTTAGCGGGACAAGAGACCCAGTACTTC. The chain couples TRBV14 to TRBJ2-5, with TRBD2 matching 8 bases. Germline V gives CDR1 SGHDN, CDR2 FVKESK. The CDR3 runs to 14 residues. The ends lost 6 bases at V and 2 bases at J; junction bases unmatched: 5.

This chain links TRBV7-6 with TRBJ2-3, with D perhaps TRBD2 (6 bases). Germline values: CDR1 SGHVS, CDR2 FNYEAQ. The V and J ends lost 8 bases and 2 bases respectively, with 17 bases between them. The length of the CDR3 is 15 residues. This chain's CDR3 is CASRRVLDTTDTQYF. The CDR3 nucleotides read TGTGCCAGCCGGAGGGTCCTCGACACCACAGATACGCAGTATTTT.

This rearrangement joins TRBV6-5 to TRBJ2-5; a weak D match, TRBD2 (6 bases). CDR3 length: 15 amino acids. V was cut by 1 base and J by 2 bases, with 11 bases left in between. Germline CDR1 and CDR2: MNHEY and SVGAGI. The chain's CDR3 is CASSYLGLQQETQYF. In nucleotides, the CDR3 is TGTGCCAGCAGTTACTTGGGACTCCAGCAAGAGACCCAGTACTTC.

This rearrangement joins TRBV28 to TRBJ2-7, with D tentatively TRBD2 (6 bases). V gave up 2 bases and J gave up 5 bases, with 16 bases separating them. CDR1 and CDR2 (germline): MDHEN, SYDVKM. There are 15 residues in the CDR3. The CDR3 here is CASSLGGTLGNEQYF. The DNA for the CDR3 is TGTGCCAGCAGTTTAGGAGGGACCCTCGGGAACGAGCAGTACTTC.

This clone was seen only once. V gene TRBV12-3 or TRBV12-4 combines with J gene TRBJ1-2, with D possibly TRBD1 on 5 matching bases. V lost 3 bases and J 2 bases, leaving 7 bases between the germline ends. CDR3 size: 13 residues. The CDR3 protein is CASSFAGNYGYTF. CDR3 DNA: TGTGCCAGCAGTTTTGCAGGGAACTATGGCTACACCTTC.

This chain links TRBV24-1 with TRBJ2-7; D is undetermined. This CDR3 spans 12 amino acids. Germline V gives CDR1 KGHDR, CDR2 SFDVKD. With 0 bases removed from V and 4 bases from J, the gap between germline ends came to 3 bases. CDR3 in amino acids: CATSDLYYEQYF. CDR3 nucleotide sequence: TGTGCCACCAGTGATTTGTATTACGAGCAGTACTTC.

V and J are TRBV11-2 and TRBJ2-2; 14 bases are shared with TRBD2. V dropped 4 bases and J dropped 8; count of bases not matched to a gene: 12. Germline CDR1 SGHAT, CDR2 FQNNGV. CDR3 length: 18 residues. CDR3 nucleotides: TGTGCCAGCAGCTCCCTTCAAAGGACTAGCGGGAGGTTTGGGGAGCTGTTTTTT. Translating it yields CASSSLQRTSGRFGELFF. Based on the CDR3 plus reference TRBV11-2 and TRBJ2-2, the full variable domain is EAGVAQSPRYKIIEKRQSVAFWCNPISGHATLYWYQQILGQGPKLLIQFQNNGVVDDSQLPKDRFSAERLKGVDSTLKIQPAKLEDSAVYLCASSSLQRTSGRFGELFFGEGSRLTVL.

This rearrangement joins TRBV9 to TRBJ2-7; D is possibly TRBD2 (5 bases). Germline loops: CDR1 SGDLS, CDR2 YYNGEE. The V end was cut by 0 bases, the J end by 3 bases, with 13 bases between. This CDR3 is 15 amino acids long. The CDR3 spells CASSVGSGLHYEQYF. Here the CDR3 DNA reads TGTGCCAGCAGCGTAGGGAGCGGATTACACTACGAGCAGTACTTC.

The V call is TRBV6-1, the J call TRBJ2-3, with a tentative D call TRBD1 (5 bases). CDR1 MNHNS and CDR2 SASEGT come from the germline V gene. The CDR3 sequence is 13 residues long. Trimming took off 3 bases at V and 4 bases at J, with 8 bases between the two ends. The CDR3 loop reads CASSEAGSDTQYF. DNA for the CDR3: TGTGCCAGCAGTGAGGCAGGGTCAGATACGCAGTATTTT.

The chain is built from TRBV19 and TRBJ1-5, with 7 bases aligning to TRBD1. V dropped 7 bases and J dropped 4; count of bases not matched to a gene: 16. The CDR3 is 17 residues long. The germline gives CDR1 LNHDA, CDR2 SQIVND (reference sequence). CDR3 amino acids: CASNLAGGSVWNQPQHF. Here the CDR3 DNA reads TGTGCCAGTAACTTGGCAGGGGGTAGTGTATGGAATCAGCCCCAGCATTTT.

V is TRBV29-1 and J is TRBJ2-5; 7 bases match TRBD1. Per the germline V gene, CDR1 is SQVTM and CDR2 is ANQGSEA. CDR3 size: 13 residues. Losses at the gene ends were 6 bases for V and 2 bases for J; bases not matched to a gene: 6. For the CDR3, the DNA is TGCAGCGTCGACTCGGACAGGCAAGAGACCCAGTACTTC. Its protein product is CSVDSDRQETQYF.

The chain carries TRBV2 and TRBJ2-7, with 8 bases that match TRBD1. This CDR3 spans 14 amino acids. J gave up 3 bases and V 8 bases, and 9 bases lay outside the gene matches. The germline CDR1 and CDR2 sequences are SNHLY and FYNNEI. The CDR3 bases are TGTGCCAGCCGCGTCGGACAGGGAGGCTACGAGCAGTACTTC. Its protein is CASRVGQGGYEQYF.

This chain uses TRBV11-2 with TRBJ2-3; 10 nucleotides align to TRBD1. The CDR3 is 16 residues long. The V gene's germline CDR1 is SGHAT and CDR2 FQNNGV. With 1 base clipped from V and 1 base from J, the junction kept 2 bases outside the gene matches. DNA for the CDR3: TGTGCCAGCAGCTTAGTGGGACAGGGGCGCACAGATACGCAGTATTTT. Translated: CASSLVGQGRTDTQYF. Variable domain in full (rest from reference TRBV11-2 and TRBJ2-3): EAGVAQSPRYKIIEKRQSVAFWCNPISGHATLYWYQQILGQGPKLLIQFQNNGVVDDSQLPKDRFSAERLKGVDSTLKIQPAKLEDSAVYLCASSLVGQGRTDTQYFGPGTRLTVL.

The V call is TRBV20-1, the J call TRBJ1-1; possible D gene TRBD1, 6 bases. V was trimmed by 3 bases and J by 6 bases, leaving 17 bases between them. CDR3 length: 14 amino acids. The germline V gene encodes CDR1 DFQATT and CDR2 SNEGSKA (reference sequence). The CDR3 DNA follows: TGCAGTGCTAGTTTTCAAGCAGGGGTTTCTGAAGCTTTCTTT. Amino acid sequence: CSASFQAGVSEAFF.

The CDR3: CASSTPPQETQYF. The CDR3 bases are TGCGCCAGCAGCACACCACCCCAAGAGACCCAGTACTTC. The chain combines TRBV5-1 with TRBJ2-5; no reliable D call. Germline CDR1 SGHRS, CDR2 YFSETQ. V lost 4 bases and J 1 base, leaving 8 bases between the germline ends. The CDR3 loop spans 13 amino acids. The full variable domain, in which reference TRBV5-1 and TRBJ2-5 provide the parts outside the CDR3, is KAGVTQTPRYLIKTRGQQVTLSCSPISGHRSVSWYQQTPGQGLQFLFEYFSETQRNKGNFPGRFSGRQFSNSRSEMNVSTLELGDSALYLCASSTPPQETQYFGPGTRLLVL.

This chain joins TRBV4-1 and TRBJ2-4; 7 bases match TRBD1. Per the germline V gene, CDR1 is MGHRA and CDR2 is YSYEKL. The CDR3 contains 16 residues. The J segment lost 1 base and the V segment lost 1 base, leaving 4 bases of the junction unmatched. CDR3 sequence reads: CASSQAQQGAKNIQYF. In DNA form, the CDR3 reads TGCGCCAGCAGCCAAGCTCAACAGGGGGCCAAAAACATTCAGTACTTC.